Below, 3 T cell receptor beta chains from the same sample are listed, as sequenced in a study of cytomegalovirus exposure and HLA in healthy donors. The PCR ran on 60 Vbeta and 13 Jbeta primers. Repertoires were generated with immunoSEQ multiplex PCR, while TCRdb's copy carries only in-frame clones and drops some. The table has 140,000 to 150,000 clones, roughly 88% seen once. The sequencing input was PBMCs. These receptor sequences come from a woman in her 40s in good health and CMV-seronegative.

The chain employs TRBV7-9 and TRBJ2-4; 7 bases are a match to TRBD1. Germline lookup yields CDR1 SEHNR and CDR2 FQNEAQ (reference sequence). The CDR3 totals 14 residues. The V segment lost 5 bases and the J segment 7 bases; nucleotides outside the gene matches: 8. The CDR3 DNA reads as TGTGCCAGCAGCCTCCCCGGACAGGTCAACATTCAGTACTTC. Translating gives CASSLPGQVNIQYF.

The J gene is TRBJ1-2, the V gene TRBV6-1, with D uncertain. CDR1 is MNHNS, CDR2 SASEGT, per germline. The V end lost 2 bases, the J end lost 5 bases, and 21 bases lay between the germline ends. CDR3 length equals 17 residues. The chain's CDR3 is CASSESLTRGAAYGYTF. The CDR3 DNA reads as TGTGCCAGCAGTGAAAGCCTAACAAGAGGTGCAGCTTATGGCTACACCTTC.

The CDR3 loop reads CASSLTSSHEQYF. CDR3 DNA sequence: TGCGCCAGCAGCTTAACTAGCAGTCACGAGCAGTACTTC. The V gene is TRBV5-1, the J gene TRBJ2-7, with a weak D call TRBD2 (6 bases). The CDR3 covers 13 residues. Germline-derived CDR1 and CDR2 are SGHRS and YFSETQ. Between the trimmed V and J ends, which lost 2 bases and 5 bases, there was a span of 11 bases.